This entry lists 5 T cell receptor beta chains sequenced from one sample in a study of cytomegalovirus exposure and HLA in healthy donors. The PCR had 60 Vbeta and 13 Jbeta primers. The data were produced by immunoSEQ multiplex PCR, yet TCRdb's version contains in-frame clones alone and is incomplete. The sample has 150,000 to 200,000 clones, 81% seen once. The specimen was PBMCs. The source of these receptors is a man aged 18 to 29 in good health and CMV-seronegative.

This clone was observed a few times. The chain recombines TRBV4-3 with TRBJ2-2, with a tentative D call TRBD1 (5 bases). V shed 3 bases and J shed 7 bases, with 12 bases lying between them. CDR1 is LGHNA, CDR2 YSLEER, per germline. The CDR3 contains 14 residues. The CDR3 DNA follows: TGCGCCAGCAGCCAGTCCAGGGTTAGCGGGGAGCTGTTTTTT. Translated: CASSQSRVSGELFF.

The chain employs TRBV16 and TRBJ2-7; TRBD1 aligns across 9 bases. After removal of 2 bases from V and 5 bases from J, the junction contained 4 bases not matched to a gene. This CDR3 has 14 residues. CDR1 is KGHSY, CDR2 FQNENV, per germline. CDR3: CASSQSDRGNEQYF. As DNA, the CDR3 is TGTGCCAGCAGCCAAAGTGACAGGGGGAACGAGCAGTACTTC.

This clone was detected once. The CDR3 protein is CATSRDRGTVSTDTQYF. For the CDR3, the DNA is TGTGCCACCAGCAGAGATAGGGGGACGGTGAGCACAGATACGCAGTATTTT. This chain uses TRBV15 with TRBJ2-3; a weak D match, TRBD1 (6 bases). CDR1 and CDR2 from the germline V gene are LNHNV and YYDKDF (reference sequence). This CDR3 contains 17 residues. V lost 0 bases and J lost 0, with 13 bases in between. Combining the CDR3 with reference TRBV15 and TRBJ2-3 gives the whole variable domain DAMVIQNPRYQVTQFGKPVTLSCSQTLNHNVMYWYQQKSSQAPKLLFHYYDKDFNNEADTPDNFQSRRPNTSFCFLDIRSPGLGDTAMYLCATSRDRGTVSTDTQYFGPGTRLTVL.

The chain combines TRBV28 with TRBJ1-2, with TRBD1 matching 9 bases. CDR1 and CDR2 from the germline V gene are MDHEN and SYDVKM. This CDR3 is 16 amino acids long. V lost 6 bases to trimming and J lost 2 bases; unmatched junction nucleotides: 10. This chain's CDR3 is CASSSSGTGKNYGYTF. In nucleotides, the CDR3 is TGTGCCAGCAGCTCCTCCGGGACAGGGAAGAACTATGGCTACACCTTC.

This clone was seen a handful of times. The CDR3 region has the DNA TGTGCCAGCAGTTTACGCCCGGGACAGTGGGGTAATTCACCCCTCCACTTT. As protein: CASSLRPGQWGNSPLHF. The rearrangement links TRBV27 to TRBJ1-6; 7 bases align to TRBD1. Trimming took 2 bases from V and 6 from J; bases not matched to a gene: 10. CDR3 length equals 17 residues. Germline V CDR1 and CDR2: MNHEY, SMNVEV (reference sequence).